The 20 T cell receptor beta chains given below trace back to one sample, sequenced in a study of CD8+CD57+ T cells in acquired aplastic anemia. Genomic DNA, the template, was used for profiling of the TCR beta VDJ and CDR3. TCRdb recomputed calls from the reads with MiXCR, one row per CDR3 protein. The table shows some 170,000 distinct CDR3 sequences, with less than 60% occurring only once. Patients included in sequencing had previously demonstrated CD8+CD57+ cell expansion by flow cytometry. The sample was sorted CD4+, CD8+, or CD8+CD57+ T cells (not recorded which) from PBMCs. These TCRs come from a human donor with aplastic anemia.

This clonotype has a handful of counts. The rearrangement joins TRBV7-8 to TRBJ2-7; no clear D. Deletions cut 5 bases from V and 6 bases from J, with 8 bases between. Germline V gene data show CDR1 as SGHVS and CDR2 as FQNEAQ. CDR3 length: 11 residues. CDR3 amino acids: CASSRASEQYF. The CDR3 DNA is TGTGCCAGCAGCAGAGCCAGCGAGCAGTACTTC.

The chain combines TRBV6-1 with TRBJ2-1, with TRBD1 matching over 8 bases. The CDR3 is made up of 15 amino acids. CDR1 is MNHNS and CDR2 is SASEGT in the germline V gene. V lost 7 bases to trimming and J lost 6 bases; unmatched junction nucleotides: 11. The CDR3 sequence is CASNLVNRGVNEQFF. The CDR3 DNA sequence: TGTGCCAGCAACCTAGTAAACAGGGGGGTCAATGAGCAGTTCTTC.

Many counts were recorded for this clonotype. J is TRBJ1-2 and V is TRBV19; 9 positions agree with TRBD1. V shed 5 bases, J shed 1 base, and the junction held 11 bases outside the gene matches. The germline V gene encodes CDR1 LNHDA and CDR2 SQIVND (reference sequence). This CDR3 spans 17 amino acids. CDR3 sequence: CASSGGQGSSFNYGYTF. CDR3 sequence (DNA): TGTGCCAGTAGTGGAGGACAGGGGAGTTCCTTTAACTATGGCTACACCTTC.

This clonotype has ten or more counts. The chain links TRBV6-1 to TRBJ2-6; D is unresolved. Trimming removed 2 bases from V and 4 bases from J, with 15 bases in between. This CDR3 is built from 17 residues. Germline V gives CDR1 MNHNS, CDR2 SASEGT. The CDR3 loop reads CASSELRGSRGANVLTF. For the CDR3, the DNA is TGTGCCAGCAGTGAATTACGAGGTTCTCGGGGGGCCAACGTCCTGACTTTC.

About this clonotype itself: A read error may account for a junction end that differs from germline. This sequence joins TRBV6-2 or TRBV6-3 and TRBJ2-7; no clear D gene. CDR3 size: 14 residues. Germline values: CDR1 MNHEY, CDR2 SVGEGT. The CDR3 loop reads CASSYGRTSYEQYF. As DNA, the CDR3 is TGTGCTAGCAGTTACGGACGTACCTCCTACGAGCAGTACTTC.

The table lists this clonotype with many counts. The chain is built from TRBV19 and TRBJ2-1, with TRBD1 as a possible D gene (6 bases). CDR1 LNHDA and CDR2 SQIVND come from the germline V gene (reference sequence). The V end was cut by 8 bases, the J end by 5 bases, with 19 bases between. This CDR3 is built from 15 residues. The CDR3 DNA follows: TGTGCCAGTTCTCTCCGAACCGGGGACAACAATGAGCAGTTCTTC. Its translation: CASSLRTGDNNEQFF. Together with reference TRBV19 and TRBJ2-1, the CDR3 gives the full variable domain: DGGITQSPKYLFRKEGQNVTLSCEQNLNHDAMYWYRQDPGQGLRLIYYSQIVNDFQKGDIAEGYSVSREKKESFPLTVTSAQKNPTAFYLCASSLRTGDNNEQFFGPGTRLTVL.

This chain uses TRBV20-1 with TRBJ2-6; 7 bases align to TRBD1. Germline loops: CDR1 DFQATT, CDR2 SNEGSKA (reference sequence). Unmatched junction bases numbered 9, after V lost 4 bases and J lost 0 bases. The CDR3 length is 17 residues. The CDR3 loop is CSANGDSTFSGANVLTF. The CDR3 nucleotides are TGCAGTGCTAACGGGGACAGCACGTTCTCTGGGGCCAACGTCCTGACTTTC.

This clonotype has ten or more counts. The chain has TRBV11-2 and TRBJ2-5; 12 positions agree with TRBD2. The ends lost 5 bases at V and 5 bases at J; junction bases unmatched: 15. The V gene's germline CDR1 is SGHAT and CDR2 FQNNGV. There are 18 residues in the CDR3. The CDR3 region is CASSPLGLAGGLVETQYF. As DNA, the CDR3 is TGTGCCAGCAGCCCATTAGGCCTAGCGGGGGGGCTGGTTGAGACCCAGTACTTC.

This clonotype was counted ten times or more. The rearrangement uses TRBV10-2 and TRBJ1-5; D is unresolved. The germline V gene encodes CDR1 WSHSY and CDR2 SAAADI. Trimming cost V 6 bases and J 0 bases, with 9 bases left between them. The length of the CDR3 is 14 residues. The DNA of the CDR3 is TGCGCCAGCAGGGGATGGAGTAGCAATCAGCCCCAGCATTTT. Encoded protein: CASRGWSSNQPQHF.

Of note for this clonotype: A much larger clone sits a single nucleotide away, making a read error possible. V gene TRBV6-1 combines with J gene TRBJ1-1; D not resolved. The CDR3 is 13 amino acids. CDR1 is MNHNS and CDR2 is SASEGT in the germline V gene. CDR3 amino acids: CAGSPRAALGAFF. The CDR3 nucleotides are TGTGCCGGCAGCCCCCGTGCAGCGTTGGGAGCTTTCTTT.

This chain links TRBV7-2 with TRBJ1-2; 7 nucleotides agree with TRBD1. CDR1 is SGHTA, CDR2 FQGNSA, per germline. V gave up 10 bases and J gave up 0 bases; unmatched junction bases: 5. This CDR3 is 13 amino acids long. The CDR3 spells CATTGQPNYGYTF. The CDR3 DNA follows: TGTGCCACCACGGGACAGCCTAACTATGGCTACACCTTC.

This clonotype was seen repeatedly, ten times or more. CDR3 loop: CASSEGGTEAFF. The CDR3 DNA reads as TGTGCCAGCAGCGAGGGGGGGACTGAAGCTTTCTTT. V is TRBV2 and J is TRBJ1-1; maybe TRBD1 (6 bases). V was shortened by 6 bases and J by 5 bases, with 10 bases between the two germline ends. This CDR3 has 12 residues. The germline gives CDR1 SNHLY, CDR2 FYNNEI.

The CDR3 reads CASSLLGGSTDTQYF. CDR3 sequence (DNA): TGTGCCAGCAGCCTGCTGGGCGGGAGCACAGATACGCAGTATTTT. The rearrangement joins TRBV7-2 to TRBJ2-3; maybe TRBD2 (5 bases). The V end was cut by 5 bases, the J end by 0 bases, with 12 bases between. Germline assignment: CDR1 SGHTA and CDR2 FQGNSA. This CDR3 region has 15 residues.

The table lists this clonotype with a count of one. This chain uses TRBV6-1 with TRBJ2-2, with TRBD1 as a possible D gene (6 bases). The CDR3 runs 13 residues. Germline V gene sequence: CDR1 MNHNS, CDR2 SASEGT. V dropped 6 bases and J dropped 2 bases, with 7 bases sitting between them. The CDR3 DNA reads as TGTGCCAGCAGGGACAGCAACACCGGGGAGCTGTTTTTT. It encodes CASRDSNTGELFF.

In its sample, this clonotype was seen many times. The chain has TRBV4-1 and TRBJ1-3; possible D gene TRBD1, 6 bases. Germline V gene lookup returns CDR1 MGHRA and CDR2 YSYEKL. With 2 bases removed from V and 4 bases from J, the gap between germline ends came to 12 bases. The CDR3 is 15 amino acids. The CDR3 loop reads CASSQNRVGGNTIYF. In nucleotides, the CDR3 is TGCGCCAGCAGCCAAAACAGGGTGGGCGGAAACACCATATATTTT.

Many counts were recorded for this clonotype. The chain uses TRBV12-3 or TRBV12-4 and TRBJ1-1; D possibly corresponds to TRBD1 (5 bases). With 1 base removed from V and 3 bases from J, the gap between germline ends came to 12 bases. The CDR3 is 15 amino acids. In DNA, the CDR3 is TGTGCCAGCAGTTTAGAGGGGTCCGTCGACACTGAAGCTTTCTTT. It codes for CASSLEGSVDTEAFF.

The chain uses TRBV10-3 and TRBJ2-3; D uncertain. The CDR3 loop spans 15 amino acids. V was trimmed by 2 bases and J by 1 base, leaving 10 bases between them. CDR1 is ENHRY, CDR2 SYGVKD, per germline. CDR3 DNA sequence: TGTGCCATCAGTGAGACCAGCGAAGGCACAGATACGCAGTATTTT. Translated: CAISETSEGTDTQYF.

To note about this clonotype: A much more abundant neighbour one base away suggests this may be a read error. Here the CDR3 omits its conserved ending phenylalanine or tryptophan, so a read error is the likely source. This chain connects TRBV4-2 to TRBJ1-2, with D possibly matching TRBD1 (5 bases). Germline CDR1 reads LGHNA; CDR2 reads YNFKEQ. V was trimmed by 3 bases and J by 4 bases, leaving 18 bases between them. This CDR3 comprises 16 residues. CDR3 nucleotide sequence: TGTGCCAGCAGCCATGGGCAAGGGGACCTTGGCTATGGCTACACCCTC. It is translated as CASSHGQGDLGYGYTL.

This clonotype has at least ten counts. The chain carries TRBV29-1 and TRBJ2-5; no clear D. Trimming stripped 4 bases from V and 5 bases from J, with 11 bases between. The CDR3 loop spans 12 amino acids. Germline CDR1 SQVTM, CDR2 ANQGSEA. DNA for the CDR3: TGCAGCGTTGCTTCAGGTCCCGAGACCCAGTACTTC. Protein: CSVASGPETQYF.

J is TRBJ2-3 and V is TRBV4-1, with no clear D. CDR1 and CDR2 from the germline V gene are MGHRA and YSYEKL. The ends were cut back, 0 bases at V and 2 bases at J, with 21 bases in the middle. The CDR3 loop spans 19 amino acids. The DNA for the CDR3 is TGCGCCAGCAGCCAAGATTGGGCGACCGGCGCGTTCAACACAGATACGCAGTATTTT. This translates into CASSQDWATGAFNTDTQYF.